This is a list of T cell receptor beta chains from one sample in a study of beta chain features in type 1 diabetes. Some clones are missing from TCRdb's copy, which holds only in-frame ones; the method was immunoSEQ multiplex PCR. The sample lists about 160,000 clones; 8% to 8.5% were seen once. The sample taken for sequencing was central memory CD4+ T cells from blood. The receptors were gathered from a young woman with type 1 diabetes. Each CDR3 is given with its conserved first and last residue. The order of the fields is D gene, clone size, V gene, J gene, CDR3 DNA, CDR3 protein. A D gene is named only where the DNA matches it firmly. Size tells how often a clone was seen (once, few, many) or the class of an expanded clone, and some rows leave it out.

d_gene: TRBD1; abundance: .; v_gene: TRBV19; j_gene: TRBJ2-4; CDR3nt: TGTGCCAGTAGTCCCCGGGGACAGGGTGGCAAAAACATTCAGTACTTC; CDR3aa: CASSPRGQGGKNIQYF
d_gene: TRBD1; abundance: .; v_gene: TRBV6-5; j_gene: TRBJ2-7; CDR3nt: TGTGCCAGCAGGAGACAGGGTGGGAACGAGCAGTACTTC; CDR3aa: CASRRQGGNEQYF
d_gene: TRBD2; abundance: few; v_gene: TRBV4-2; j_gene: TRBJ2-3; CDR3nt: TGTGCCAGCAGCCAAGCCCTAGCGGGACTCACAGATACGCAGTATTTT; CDR3aa: CASSQALAGLTDTQYF
d_gene: TRBD1; abundance: few; v_gene: TRBV5-1; j_gene: TRBJ1-2; CDR3nt: TGCGCCAGCAGCTTGGGAGGGGACAGAAATAACTATGGCTACACCTTC; CDR3aa: CASSLGGDRNNYGYTF
d_gene: .; abundance: .; v_gene: TRBV4-3; j_gene: TRBJ2-3; CDR3nt: TGCGCCAGCAGCCAAGATCCTCCGGATACGCAGTATTTT; CDR3aa: CASSQDPPDTQYF
d_gene: TRBD1; abundance: .; v_gene: TRBV28; j_gene: TRBJ1-5; CDR3nt: TGTGCCAGCAGTCGCACGGGACAGGGGGCCCAGCATTTT; CDR3aa: CASSRTGQGAQHF
d_gene: .; abundance: .; v_gene: TRBV18; j_gene: TRBJ2-7; CDR3nt: TGTGCCAGCTCACCACCGGTGACAGAGAGCTCCTACGAGCAGTACTTC; CDR3aa: CASSPPVTESSYEQYF
d_gene: TRBD2; abundance: .; v_gene: TRBV6-6; j_gene: TRBJ2-5; CDR3nt: TGTGCCAGCAGTTACAGCTTCCAGGGAGGGTCGGAGACCCAGTACTTC; CDR3aa: CASSYSFQGGSETQYF
d_gene: .; abundance: .; v_gene: TRBV25-1; j_gene: TRBJ1-1; CDR3nt: TGTGCCAGCAGAGACACAGGTCGGGCTTTCTTT; CDR3aa: CASRDTGRAFF
d_gene: TRBD1; abundance: few; v_gene: TRBV29-1; j_gene: TRBJ1-1; CDR3nt: TGCAGCGTCGGAGACAGGGGGCACTCAAACACTGAAGCTTTCTTT; CDR3aa: CSVGDRGHSNTEAFF
d_gene: .; abundance: few; v_gene: TRBV28; j_gene: TRBJ2-1; CDR3nt: TGTGCCAGCAGCCGACTCAATGAGCAGTTCTTC; CDR3aa: CASSRLNEQFF
d_gene: TRBD1; abundance: few; v_gene: TRBV28; j_gene: TRBJ2-2; CDR3nt: TGTGCCAGCACCCTCTCCGACAGGGGGGACACCGGGGAGCTGTTTTTT; CDR3aa: CASTLSDRGDTGELFF
d_gene: .; abundance: .; v_gene: TRBV5-6; j_gene: TRBJ1-2; CDR3nt: TGTGCCAGCAGCCCGGCAGGGAATCGTGGCTACACCTTC; CDR3aa: CASSPAGNRGYTF
d_gene: TRBD1; abundance: .; v_gene: TRBV7-9; j_gene: TRBJ1-1; CDR3nt: TGTGCCAGCAGCCCCCAACCGGGACAGGGGATCGGGAACACTGAAGCTTTCTTT; CDR3aa: CASSPQPGQGIGNTEAFF
d_gene: TRBD2; abundance: .; v_gene: TRBV4-2; j_gene: TRBJ2-5; CDR3nt: TGTGCCAGCAGCCATGGGGCTAGCGGGTTCCCGAGGGAGACCCAGTACTTC; CDR3aa: CASSHGASGFPRETQYF
d_gene: .; abundance: .; v_gene: TRBV28; j_gene: TRBJ2-1; CDR3nt: TGTGCCAGCAGTTTGTTCGTGGGAGGTAACAATGAGCAGTTCTTC; CDR3aa: CASSLFVGGNNEQFF
d_gene: .; abundance: many; v_gene: TRBV29-1; j_gene: TRBJ2-1; CDR3nt: TGCAGCGTTGAAGGGAGGGGTAGTTTCTCTAACAATGAGCAGTTCTTC; CDR3aa: CSVEGRGSFSNNEQFF
d_gene: .; abundance: .; v_gene: TRBV19; j_gene: TRBJ2-2; CDR3nt: TGTGCCACCAGGGGGGTTCGGAACACCGGGGAGCTGTTTTTT; CDR3aa: CATRGVRNTGELFF
d_gene: .; abundance: few; v_gene: TRBV4-2; j_gene: TRBJ1-2; CDR3nt: TGTGCCAGCAGCCAAGAAAGGAGAGCAATCGATGGCTACACCTTC; CDR3aa: CASSQERRAIDGYTF
d_gene: .; abundance: .; v_gene: TRBV10-3; j_gene: TRBJ2-7; CDR3nt: TGTGCCATCGGACTCTCCTACGAGCAGTACTTC; CDR3aa: CAIGLSYEQYF
d_gene: TRBD2; abundance: .; v_gene: TRBV7-8; j_gene: TRBJ2-7; CDR3nt: TGTGCCAGCAACCCGTCGAGCGGGAATTACGAGCAGTACTTC; CDR3aa: CASNPSSGNYEQYF
d_gene: TRBD2; abundance: .; v_gene: TRBV5-1; j_gene: TRBJ2-7; CDR3nt: TGCGCCAGCAGCCAAGGACTAGCGGGAGGACAAGCCTTCTACGAGCAGTACTTC; CDR3aa: CASSQGLAGGQAFYEQYF
d_gene: TRBD1; abundance: .; v_gene: TRBV11-2; j_gene: TRBJ2-1; CDR3nt: TGTGCCAGCAGCTTAGGGGGCGGACAGGGCGATGAGCAGTTCTTC; CDR3aa: CASSLGGGQGDEQFF
d_gene: TRBD2; abundance: .; v_gene: TRBV7-2; j_gene: TRBJ2-3; CDR3nt: TGTGCCAGCAGCTTAGCGGGAACAGCGGGATCACCAGATACGCAGTATTTT; CDR3aa: CASSLAGTAGSPDTQYF
d_gene: TRBD1; abundance: few; v_gene: TRBV6-4; j_gene: TRBJ2-7; CDR3nt: TGTGCCATCGACAGGGATTCCTACGAGCAGTACTTC; CDR3aa: CAIDRDSYEQYF
d_gene: TRBD1; abundance: many; v_gene: TRBV6-5; j_gene: TRBJ1-6; CDR3nt: TGTGCCAGCAGAATACAGGGGACAAAACATTCACCCCTCCACTTT; CDR3aa: CASRIQGTKHSPLHF
d_gene: .; abundance: .; v_gene: TRBV9; j_gene: TRBJ1-2; CDR3nt: TGTGCCAGCAGCGCTTCGATGGCCCTAGGCTATGGCTACACCTTC; CDR3aa: CASSASMALGYGYTF
d_gene: TRBD1; abundance: few; v_gene: TRBV7-2; j_gene: TRBJ2-5; CDR3nt: TGTGCCAGCAGCTCTCACTCAGGGGGCGTAGAGACCCAGTACTTC; CDR3aa: CASSSHSGGVETQYF
d_gene: .; abundance: .; v_gene: TRBV7-6; j_gene: TRBJ2-7; CDR3nt: TGTGCCAGCAGCCCCGGGTCCCCCTTCTACGAGCAGTACTTC; CDR3aa: CASSPGSPFYEQYF
d_gene: TRBD2; abundance: .; v_gene: TRBV30; j_gene: TRBJ2-7; CDR3nt: TGTGCCTGGAGTGTGGGAGGGCCAAACGAGCAGTACTTC; CDR3aa: CAWSVGGPNEQYF
d_gene: TRBD2; abundance: few; v_gene: TRBV4-1; j_gene: TRBJ2-3; CDR3nt: TGCGCCAGCAGCACTGGGGGGGGACGGAGAGATACGCAGTATTTT; CDR3aa: CASSTGGGRRDTQYF
d_gene: .; abundance: .; v_gene: TRBV6-5; j_gene: TRBJ2-3; CDR3nt: TGTGCCAGCAGTTACTCGGCCGTTAGCACAGATACGCAGTATTTT; CDR3aa: CASSYSAVSTDTQYF
d_gene: TRBD2; abundance: few; v_gene: TRBV14; j_gene: TRBJ2-7; CDR3nt: TGTGCCAGCAGCCAAGCTAGCGGGAATGAGTTTTGGGGCTACGAGCAGTACTTC; CDR3aa: CASSQASGNEFWGYEQYF
d_gene: .; abundance: .; v_gene: TRBV4-2; j_gene: TRBJ2-6; CDR3nt: TGTGCCAGCAGCCTATATCGGTTTAGGGGGCGGGATCCTGGGGCCAACGTCCTGACTTTC; CDR3aa: CASSLYRFRGRDPGANVLTF
d_gene: .; abundance: many; v_gene: TRBV4-2; j_gene: TRBJ1-1; CDR3nt: TGTGCCAGCAGCCAAGATTCCACGAGGATACCTGAAGCTTTCTTT; CDR3aa: CASSQDSTRIPEAFF
d_gene: .; abundance: .; v_gene: TRBV11-2; j_gene: TRBJ2-3; CDR3nt: TGTGCCAGCAGCCACCAGGTGGCAGATACGCAGTATTTT; CDR3aa: CASSHQVADTQYF
d_gene: .; abundance: .; v_gene: TRBV18; j_gene: TRBJ1-5; CDR3nt: TGTGCCAGCTCAAACGAAGGCCAGGTCGGGCCCCAGCATTTT; CDR3aa: CASSNEGQVGPQHF
d_gene: TRBD1; abundance: .; v_gene: TRBV6-1; j_gene: TRBJ2-7; CDR3nt: TGTGCCAGCAGTGACCAGGACAGGGGTCCCTACGAGCAGTACTTC; CDR3aa: CASSDQDRGPYEQYF
d_gene: .; abundance: few; v_gene: TRBV5-1; j_gene: TRBJ1-1; CDR3nt: TGCGCCAGCAGCGGTAAGGGTGGAGGCACTGAAGCTTTCTTT; CDR3aa: CASSGKGGGTEAFF
d_gene: .; abundance: .; v_gene: TRBV14; j_gene: TRBJ1-2; CDR3nt: TGTGCCAGCAGCCAAGGGCTGCTCTATGGCTACACCTTC; CDR3aa: CASSQGLLYGYTF
d_gene: TRBD1; abundance: many; v_gene: TRBV2; j_gene: TRBJ1-5; CDR3nt: TGTGCCAGCGCCCCGACAGGGCTGAGCAATCAGCCCCAGCATTTT; CDR3aa: CASAPTGLSNQPQHF
d_gene: .; abundance: few; v_gene: TRBV30; j_gene: TRBJ1-5; CDR3nt: TGTGCCTGGAGTGTACAACAGAATCAGCCCCAGCATTTT; CDR3aa: CAWSVQQNQPQHF
d_gene: .; abundance: few; v_gene: TRBV9; j_gene: TRBJ2-1; CDR3nt: TGTGCCAGCAGCGTTCTCGGGGACAATGAGCAGTTCTTC; CDR3aa: CASSVLGDNEQFF
d_gene: .; abundance: few; v_gene: TRBV18; j_gene: TRBJ1-2; CDR3nt: TGTGCCAGCTCACCCCCCGCGGGACCCTATGGCTACACCTTC; CDR3aa: CASSPPAGPYGYTF
d_gene: TRBD1; abundance: few; v_gene: TRBV4-3; j_gene: TRBJ2-2; CDR3nt: TGCGCCAGCAGCCCAGGACTGGGACAGGGCAACTCCGGGGAGCTGTTTTTT; CDR3aa: CASSPGLGQGNSGELFF
d_gene: .; abundance: .; v_gene: TRBV5-4; j_gene: TRBJ1-1; CDR3nt: TGTGCCAGCAGCCGCGGGGGACACACGAACACTGAAGCTTTCTTT; CDR3aa: CASSRGGHTNTEAFF
d_gene: .; abundance: .; v_gene: TRBV2; j_gene: TRBJ2-1; CDR3nt: TGTGCCACCCAAACCTACAATGAGCAGTTCTTC; CDR3aa: CATQTYNEQFF
d_gene: .; abundance: few; v_gene: TRBV7-2; j_gene: TRBJ2-7; CDR3nt: TGTGCCAGCAGCTTTGCCCGCGGAGCCTACGAGCAGTACTTC; CDR3aa: CASSFARGAYEQYF
d_gene: TRBD2; abundance: .; v_gene: TRBV5-4; j_gene: TRBJ2-5; CDR3nt: TGTGCCAGCAGCTATAGCGGGGGGGCCGTAGAGACCCAGTACTTC; CDR3aa: CASSYSGGAVETQYF